This T cell receptor beta chain is drawn from a study of blood T cell repertoires in COVID-19. Overall study context: Material from acute and convalescent COVID-19 was sourced from the United States, Italy and Spain. Sample material is recorded as cDNA or gDNA derived from T cells, B-cell-depleted T cells, or PBMCs.

Original processing methods: Amplification of reference gene primers provided the estimated nucleated cell counts. Profiling relied on immunoSEQ multiplex PCR, and the TCRdb table lists in-frame clones only, not all of them. That table supplies the V and J calls and clone size; D and trimming were determined from the DNA. The sample carries 130,000 or so clones, around two thirds recorded once. This clone has more than one count but fewer than ten. The CDR3 length is 15 residues. The ends were cut back, 5 bases at V and 4 bases at J, with 17 bases in the middle. Per the germline V gene, CDR1 is SGHTA and CDR2 is FQGTGA.

The sequenced sample was peripheral blood. V gene TRBV7-3 combines with J gene TRBJ1-2, with D maybe TRBD1 (5 bases). This TCR was recovered from a woman in her 70s with acute or convalescent COVID-19. This chain's CDR3 is CASSPSGQAGYGYTF. CDR3 DNA sequence: TGTGCCAGCAGCCCGTCAGGACAAGCGGGCTATGGCTACACCTTC.